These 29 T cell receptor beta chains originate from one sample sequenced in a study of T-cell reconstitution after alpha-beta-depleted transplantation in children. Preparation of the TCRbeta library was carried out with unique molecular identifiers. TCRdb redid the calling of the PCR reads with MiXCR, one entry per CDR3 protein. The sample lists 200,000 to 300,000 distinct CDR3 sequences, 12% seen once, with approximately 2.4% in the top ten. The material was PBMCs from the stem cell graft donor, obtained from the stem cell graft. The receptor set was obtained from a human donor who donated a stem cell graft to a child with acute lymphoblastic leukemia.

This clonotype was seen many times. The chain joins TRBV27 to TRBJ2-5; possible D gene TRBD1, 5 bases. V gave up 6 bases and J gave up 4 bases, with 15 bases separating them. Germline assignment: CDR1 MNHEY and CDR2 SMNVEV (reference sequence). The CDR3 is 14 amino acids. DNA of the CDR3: TGTGCCAGCAGAGCAGGGTTACCACCAGAGACCCAGTACTTC. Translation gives CASRAGLPPETQYF.

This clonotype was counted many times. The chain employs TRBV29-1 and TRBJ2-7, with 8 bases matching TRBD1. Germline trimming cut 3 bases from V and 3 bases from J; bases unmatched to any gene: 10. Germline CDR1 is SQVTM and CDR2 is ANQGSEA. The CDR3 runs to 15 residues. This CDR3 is CSVDTGTGDLYEQYF. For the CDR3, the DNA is TGCAGCGTTGACACCGGGACAGGCGATCTCTACGAGCAGTACTTC.

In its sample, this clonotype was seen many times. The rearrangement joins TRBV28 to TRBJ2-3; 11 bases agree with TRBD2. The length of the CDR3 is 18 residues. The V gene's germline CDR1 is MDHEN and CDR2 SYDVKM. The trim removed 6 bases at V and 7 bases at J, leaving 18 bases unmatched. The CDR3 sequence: CASSGTVGTSGERNTQYF. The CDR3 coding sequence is TGTGCCAGCAGCGGGACAGTAGGGACTAGCGGAGAGAGGAATACGCAGTATTTT.

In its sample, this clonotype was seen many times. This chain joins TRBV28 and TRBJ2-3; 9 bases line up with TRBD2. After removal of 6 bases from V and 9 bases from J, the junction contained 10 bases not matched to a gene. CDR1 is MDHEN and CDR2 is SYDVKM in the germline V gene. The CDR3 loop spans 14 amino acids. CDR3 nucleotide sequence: TGTGCCAGCAGAAGGGGGCTAGCGGGGAGGACGCAGTATTTT. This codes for CASRRGLAGRTQYF.

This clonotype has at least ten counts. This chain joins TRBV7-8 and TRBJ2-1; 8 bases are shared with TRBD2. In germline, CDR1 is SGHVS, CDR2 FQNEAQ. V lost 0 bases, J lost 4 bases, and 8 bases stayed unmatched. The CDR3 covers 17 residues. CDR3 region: CASSLALGAGGYNEQFF. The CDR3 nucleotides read TGTGCCAGCAGCTTAGCCCTAGGGGCGGGGGGTTACAATGAGCAGTTCTTC.

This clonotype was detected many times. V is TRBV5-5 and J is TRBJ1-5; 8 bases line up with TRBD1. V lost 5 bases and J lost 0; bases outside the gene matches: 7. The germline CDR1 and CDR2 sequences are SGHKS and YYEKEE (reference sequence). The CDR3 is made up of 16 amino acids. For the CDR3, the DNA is TGTGCCAGCAGTCCACGACAGGGGTATAGCAATCAGCCCCAGCATTTT. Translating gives CASSPRQGYSNQPQHF.

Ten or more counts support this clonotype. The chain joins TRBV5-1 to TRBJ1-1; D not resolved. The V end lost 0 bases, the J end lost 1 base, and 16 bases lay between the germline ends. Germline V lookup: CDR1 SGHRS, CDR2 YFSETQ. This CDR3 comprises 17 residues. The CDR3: CASSLGSWERRNTEAFF. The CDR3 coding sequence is TGCGCCAGCAGCTTGGGTAGTTGGGAACGGCGGAACACTGAAGCTTTCTTT. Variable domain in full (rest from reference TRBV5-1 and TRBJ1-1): KAGVTQTPRYLIKTRGQQVTLSCSPISGHRSVSWYQQTPGQGLQFLFEYFSETQRNKGNFPGRFSGRQFSNSRSEMNVSTLELGDSALYLCASSLGSWERRNTEAFFGQGTRLTVV.

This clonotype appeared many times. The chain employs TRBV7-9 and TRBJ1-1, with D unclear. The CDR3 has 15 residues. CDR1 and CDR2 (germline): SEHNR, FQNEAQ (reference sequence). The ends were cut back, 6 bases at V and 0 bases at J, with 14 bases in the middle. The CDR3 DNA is TGTGCCAGCAGTCCCCAAGGAAACCTGAACACTGAAGCTTTCTTT. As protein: CASSPQGNLNTEAFF. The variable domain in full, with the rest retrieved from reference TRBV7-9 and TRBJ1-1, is DTGVSQNPRHKITKRGQNVTFRCDPISEHNRLYWYRQTLGQGPEFLTYFQNEAQLEKSRLLSDRFSAERPKGSFSTLEIQRTEQGDSAMYLCASSPQGNLNTEAFFGQGTRLTVV.

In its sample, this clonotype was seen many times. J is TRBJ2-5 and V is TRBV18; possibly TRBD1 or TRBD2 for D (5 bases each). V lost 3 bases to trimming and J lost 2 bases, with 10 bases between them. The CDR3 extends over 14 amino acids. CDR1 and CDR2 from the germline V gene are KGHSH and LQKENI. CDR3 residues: CASSPPGRQETQYF. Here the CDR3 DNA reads TGTGCCAGCTCACCGCCGGGACGGCAAGAGACCCAGTACTTC.

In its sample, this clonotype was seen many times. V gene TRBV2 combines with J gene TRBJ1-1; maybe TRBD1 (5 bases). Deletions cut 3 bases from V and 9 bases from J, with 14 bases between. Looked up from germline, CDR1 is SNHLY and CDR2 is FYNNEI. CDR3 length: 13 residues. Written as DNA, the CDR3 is TGTGCCAGCAGTGACGCCAGGGTCCTCCAAGCTTTCTTT. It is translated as CASSDARVLQAFF. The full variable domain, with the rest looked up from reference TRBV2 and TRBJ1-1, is EPEVTQTPSHQVTQMGQEVILRCVPISNHLYFYWYRQILGQKVEFLVSFYNNEISEKSEIFDDQFSVERPDGSNFTLKIRSTKLEDSAMYFCASSDARVLQAFFGQGTRLTVV.

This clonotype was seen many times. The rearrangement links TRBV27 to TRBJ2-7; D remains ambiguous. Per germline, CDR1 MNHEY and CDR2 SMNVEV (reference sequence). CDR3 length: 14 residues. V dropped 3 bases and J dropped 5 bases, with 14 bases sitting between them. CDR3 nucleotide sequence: TGTGCCAGCAGTTTCGGCGGCGCACCCCACGAGCAGTACTTC. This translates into CASSFGGAPHEQYF.

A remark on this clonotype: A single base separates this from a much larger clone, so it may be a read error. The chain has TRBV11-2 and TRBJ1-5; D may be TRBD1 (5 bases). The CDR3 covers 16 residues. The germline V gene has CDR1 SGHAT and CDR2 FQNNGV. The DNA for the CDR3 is TGTGCCAGCAGCCCAGGTGGGGGATGGAGCAATCAGCTCCAGCATTTT. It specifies CASSPGGGWSNQLQHF.

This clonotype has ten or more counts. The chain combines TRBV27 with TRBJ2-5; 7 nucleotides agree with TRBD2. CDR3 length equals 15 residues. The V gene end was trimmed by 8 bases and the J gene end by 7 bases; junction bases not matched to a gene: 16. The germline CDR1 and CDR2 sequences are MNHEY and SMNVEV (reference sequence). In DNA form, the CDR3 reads TGTGCCAGCTCAAGGATAGCGGGCCTGTCGGGGACCCAGTACTTC. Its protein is CASSRIAGLSGTQYF.

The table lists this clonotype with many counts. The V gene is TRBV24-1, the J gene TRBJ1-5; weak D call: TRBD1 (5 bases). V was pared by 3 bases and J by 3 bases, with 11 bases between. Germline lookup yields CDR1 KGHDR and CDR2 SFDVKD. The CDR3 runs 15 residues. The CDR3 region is CATSDSGGTNQPQHF. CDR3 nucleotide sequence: TGTGCCACCAGTGATAGTGGGGGAACCAATCAGCCCCAGCATTTT.

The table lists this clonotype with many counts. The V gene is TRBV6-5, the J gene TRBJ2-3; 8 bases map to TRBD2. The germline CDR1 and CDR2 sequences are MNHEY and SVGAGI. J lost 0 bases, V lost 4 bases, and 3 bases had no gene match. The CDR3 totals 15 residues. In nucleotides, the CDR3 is TGTGCCAGCAGTTCCAGCGGGGGTAGCACAGATACGCAGTATTTT. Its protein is CASSSSGGSTDTQYF.

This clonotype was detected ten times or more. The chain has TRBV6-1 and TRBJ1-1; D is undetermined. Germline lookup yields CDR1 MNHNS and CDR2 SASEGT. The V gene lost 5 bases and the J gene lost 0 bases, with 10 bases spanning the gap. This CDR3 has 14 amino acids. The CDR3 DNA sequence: TGTGCCAGCAGTCTTGACCTTTTGAACACTGAAGCTTTCTTT. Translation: CASSLDLLNTEAFF.

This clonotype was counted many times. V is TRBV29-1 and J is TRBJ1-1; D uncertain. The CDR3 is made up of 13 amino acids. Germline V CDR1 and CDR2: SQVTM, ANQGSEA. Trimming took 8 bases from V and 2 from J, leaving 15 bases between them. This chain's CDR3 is CSPPRAGNTEAFF. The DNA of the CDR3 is TGCAGCCCCCCACGGGCCGGAAACACTGAAGCTTTCTTT.

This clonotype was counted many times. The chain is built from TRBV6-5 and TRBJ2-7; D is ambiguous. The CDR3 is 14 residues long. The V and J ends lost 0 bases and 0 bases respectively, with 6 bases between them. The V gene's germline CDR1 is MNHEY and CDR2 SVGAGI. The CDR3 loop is CASSYSGGSYEQYF. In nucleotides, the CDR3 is TGTGCCAGCAGTTACTCAGGCGGCTCCTACGAGCAGTACTTC.

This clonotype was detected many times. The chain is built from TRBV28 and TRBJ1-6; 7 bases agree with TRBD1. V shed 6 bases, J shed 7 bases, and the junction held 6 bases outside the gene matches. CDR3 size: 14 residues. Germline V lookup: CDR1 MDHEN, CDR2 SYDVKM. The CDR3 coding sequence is TGTGCCAGCAGGCAGACAGGGCGCAATTCACCCCTCCACTTT. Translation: CASRQTGRNSPLHF.

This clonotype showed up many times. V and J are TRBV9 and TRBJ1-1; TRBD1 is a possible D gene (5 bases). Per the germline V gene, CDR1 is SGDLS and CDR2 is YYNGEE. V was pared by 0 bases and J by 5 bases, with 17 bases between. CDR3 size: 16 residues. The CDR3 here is CASSVAPGGPGTEAFF. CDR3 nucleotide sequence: TGTGCCAGCAGCGTAGCTCCGGGGGGTCCCGGGACTGAAGCTTTCTTT.

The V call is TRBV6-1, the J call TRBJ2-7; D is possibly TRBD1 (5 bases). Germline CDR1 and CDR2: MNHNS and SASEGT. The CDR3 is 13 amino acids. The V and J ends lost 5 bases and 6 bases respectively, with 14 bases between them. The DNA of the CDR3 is TGTGCCAGCAGTCAAGGGGTAGGGCTCGAGCAGTACTTC. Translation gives CASSQGVGLEQYF.

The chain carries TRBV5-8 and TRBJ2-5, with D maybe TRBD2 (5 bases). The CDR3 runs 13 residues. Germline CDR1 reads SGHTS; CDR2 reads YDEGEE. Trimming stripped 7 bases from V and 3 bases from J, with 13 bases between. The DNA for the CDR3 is TGTGCCAGCGGCCCCGGGAATGAAGAGACCCAGTACTTC. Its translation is CASGPGNEETQYF.

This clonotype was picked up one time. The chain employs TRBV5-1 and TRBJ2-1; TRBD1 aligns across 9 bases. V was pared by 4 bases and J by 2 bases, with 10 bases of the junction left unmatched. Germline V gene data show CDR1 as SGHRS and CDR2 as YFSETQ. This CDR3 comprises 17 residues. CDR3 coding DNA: TGCGCCAGCAGCCCAACCGACAGGGGGGGGACCTACAATGAGCAGTTCTTC. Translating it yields CASSPTDRGGTYNEQFF. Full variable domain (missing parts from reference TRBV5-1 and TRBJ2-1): KAGVTQTPRYLIKTRGQQVTLSCSPISGHRSVSWYQQTPGQGLQFLFEYFSETQRNKGNFPGRFSGRQFSNSRSEMNVSTLELGDSALYLCASSPTDRGGTYNEQFFGPGTRLTVL.

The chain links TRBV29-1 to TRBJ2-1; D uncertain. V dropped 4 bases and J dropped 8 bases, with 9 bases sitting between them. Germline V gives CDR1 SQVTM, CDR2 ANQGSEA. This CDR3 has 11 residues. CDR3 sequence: CSVGFLDEQFF. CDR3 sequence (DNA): TGCAGCGTTGGTTTCCTGGATGAGCAGTTCTTC.

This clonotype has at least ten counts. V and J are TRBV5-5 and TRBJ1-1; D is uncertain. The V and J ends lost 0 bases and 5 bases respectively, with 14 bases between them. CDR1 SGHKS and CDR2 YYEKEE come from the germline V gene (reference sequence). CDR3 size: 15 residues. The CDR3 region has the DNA TGTGCCAGCAGCTTGGACGCAACCGGGTGGACTGAAGCTTTCTTT. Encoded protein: CASSLDATGWTEAFF.

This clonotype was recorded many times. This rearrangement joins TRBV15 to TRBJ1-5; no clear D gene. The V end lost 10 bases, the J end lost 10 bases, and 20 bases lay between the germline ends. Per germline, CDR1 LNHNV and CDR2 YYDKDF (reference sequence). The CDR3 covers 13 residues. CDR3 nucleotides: TGTGCCAGCGGAACTGGGGAGTCACTTCCCCAGCATTTT. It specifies CASGTGESLPQHF.

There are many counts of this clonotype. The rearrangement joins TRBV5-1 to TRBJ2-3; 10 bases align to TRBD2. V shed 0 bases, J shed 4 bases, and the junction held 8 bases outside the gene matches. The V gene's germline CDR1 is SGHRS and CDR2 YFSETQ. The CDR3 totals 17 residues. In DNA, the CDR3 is TGCGCCAGCAGCTTGGGGGTGCTAGCGGGAGAGGCAGATACGCAGTATTTT. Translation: CASSLGVLAGEADTQYF.

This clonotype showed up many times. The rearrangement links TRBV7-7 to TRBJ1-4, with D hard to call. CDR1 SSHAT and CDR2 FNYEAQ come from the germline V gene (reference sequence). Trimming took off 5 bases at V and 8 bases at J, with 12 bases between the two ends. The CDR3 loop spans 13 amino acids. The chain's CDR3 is CASSQGTREKLFF. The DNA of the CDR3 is TGTGCCAGCAGCCAAGGAACTCGCGAAAAACTGTTTTTT.

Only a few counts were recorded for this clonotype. The DNA of the CDR3 is TGTGCCAGCAGCTGGACTAGCGGGAGGACCGGGGAGCTGTTTTTT. Protein: CASSWTSGRTGELFF. The V and J genes are TRBV5-5 and TRBJ2-2; TRBD2 matches at 14 bases. This CDR3 has 15 residues. Germline V gene sequence: CDR1 SGHKS, CDR2 YYEKEE (reference sequence). The junction had 0 bases not matched to a gene; V was cut back by 3 bases and J by 5 bases.